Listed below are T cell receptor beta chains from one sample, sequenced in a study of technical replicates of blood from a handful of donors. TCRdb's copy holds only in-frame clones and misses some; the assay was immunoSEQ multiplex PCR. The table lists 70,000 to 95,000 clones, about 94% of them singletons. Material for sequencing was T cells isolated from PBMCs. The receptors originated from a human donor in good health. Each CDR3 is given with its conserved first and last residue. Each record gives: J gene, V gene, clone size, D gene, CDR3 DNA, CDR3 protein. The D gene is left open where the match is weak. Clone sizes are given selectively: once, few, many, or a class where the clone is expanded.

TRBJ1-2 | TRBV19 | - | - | TGTGCCAGTAATTTCTCGGGAAGAAATGGCTACACCTTC | CASNFSGRNGYTF
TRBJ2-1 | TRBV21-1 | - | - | TGTGCCAGCAGCAAAGTCGGGACAATCACTGGAGAGTTCTTC | CASSKVGTITGEFF
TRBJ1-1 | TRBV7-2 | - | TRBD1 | TGTGCCAGCAGCGCAGGGGGCTTGAACACTGAAGCTTTCTTT | CASSAGGLNTEAFF
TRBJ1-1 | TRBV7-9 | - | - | TGTGCCAGCAGCTTACGGGAATCTGAAGCTTTCTTT | CASSLRESEAFF
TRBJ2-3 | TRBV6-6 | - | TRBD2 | TGTGCCAGCAGTTGGACTAGCGGGAGTTTTGAGGATACGCAGTATTTT | CASSWTSGSFEDTQYF
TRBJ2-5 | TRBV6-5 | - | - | TGTGCCAGCTCCGAGAGGTCAGAGACCCAGTACTTC | CASSERSETQYF
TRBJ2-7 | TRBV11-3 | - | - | TGTGCCAGCAGCTTAAGTAGAGCCTCCTCCTACGAGCAGTACTTC | CASSLSRASSYEQYF
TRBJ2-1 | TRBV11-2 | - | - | TGTGCCAGCAGCTTACGACTTAGCTCCTACAATGAGCAGTTCTTC | CASSLRLSSYNEQFF
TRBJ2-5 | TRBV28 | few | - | TGTGCCAGCAGCCGCAGATCAGGGTACCAAGAGACCCAGTACTTC | CASSRRSGYQETQYF
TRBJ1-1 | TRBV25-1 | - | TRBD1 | TGTGCCAGCAGAAGACAGGGTTTGAAGACTGAAGCTTTCTTT | CASRRQGLKTEAFF